Reported below is one TCR beta chain. This CDR3 comprises 14 residues. The V end was cut by 4 bases, the J end by 3 bases, with 14 bases between. Germline CDR1 is SGHKS and CDR2 is YYEKEE (reference sequence). These data originate in a study of technical replicates of blood from a handful of donors. Measured with immunoSEQ multiplex PCR; TCRdb has only the in-frame clones, and not every one. The repertoire has about 80,000 clones, less than 98% of them found once; the top ten carry approximately 0.2%. The sequenced sample was T cells isolated from PBMCs. The J gene is TRBJ2-7, the V gene TRBV5-5, with D possibly being TRBD1 (6 bases). This TCR was recovered from a human donor in good health. In nucleotides, the CDR3 is TGTGCCAGCAGCACGGACAGTAAGATCTACGAGCAGTACTTC. The encoded protein is CASSTDSKIYEQYF.